This TCR beta chain originates from a study of graft-versus-host responses after intestinal transplantation. Study-wide background: As for transplant type, recipients had multivisceral, liver-intestinal, or isolated intestinal grafts. All recipients were given anti-thymocyte globulin induction, and tacrolimus and steroids were then administered for about three years.

Some clones are missing from TCRdb's copy, which holds only in-frame ones; the method was immunoSEQ multiplex PCR. The sample includes around 14,000 clones, 30% to 35% of them seen just once. Responder cells labeled with CFSE (200,000) were co-plated with irradiated stimulator cells labeled with violet dye (200,000). The V end was cut by 3 bases, the J end by 3 bases, with 5 bases between. Looked up from germline, CDR1 is SGHTA and CDR2 is FQGNSA. This CDR3 has 12 residues. The source material was alloreactive CD4+ T cells from a mixed lymphocyte reaction culture, sampled before intestinal transplant. Subset of the sample: CFSE-low proliferating T cells sorted from roughly 6-day pre-transplant mixed lymphocyte reaction (GvH or HvG direction). The TCR was taken from a human patient who received an intestinal transplant. The J gene is TRBJ2-5, the V gene TRBV7-2; a possible D gene is TRBD1 (5 bases). CDR3 coding DNA: TGTGCCAGCAGCTTCAGGGAAGAGACCCAGTACTTC. This encodes CASSFREETQYF.